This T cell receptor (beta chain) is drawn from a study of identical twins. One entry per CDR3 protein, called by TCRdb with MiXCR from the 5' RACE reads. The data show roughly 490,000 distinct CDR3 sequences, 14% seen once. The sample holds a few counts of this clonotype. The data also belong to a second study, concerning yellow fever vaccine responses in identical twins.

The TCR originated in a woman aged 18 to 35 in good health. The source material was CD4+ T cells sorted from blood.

The DNA for the CDR3 is TGCAGTGCTAGAGACGGGAGATGGGTCGAAAAACTGTTTTTT. Amino acid sequence: CSARDGRWVEKLFF. The chain uses TRBV20-1 and TRBJ1-4; D is undetermined. CDR1 is DFQATT and CDR2 is SNEGSKA in the germline V gene (reference sequence). The V end was cut by 0 bases, the J end by 8 bases, with 13 bases between. The CDR3 loop spans 14 amino acids.